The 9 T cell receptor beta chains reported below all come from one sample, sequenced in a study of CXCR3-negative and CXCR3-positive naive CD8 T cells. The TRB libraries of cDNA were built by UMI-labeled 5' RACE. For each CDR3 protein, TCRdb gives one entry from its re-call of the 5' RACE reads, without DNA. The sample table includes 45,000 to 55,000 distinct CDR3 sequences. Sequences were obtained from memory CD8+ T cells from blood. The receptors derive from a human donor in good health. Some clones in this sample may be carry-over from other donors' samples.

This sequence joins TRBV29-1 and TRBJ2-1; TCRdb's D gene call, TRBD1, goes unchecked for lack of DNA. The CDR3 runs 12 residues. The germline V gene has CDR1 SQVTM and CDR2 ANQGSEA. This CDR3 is CSGMDGDNEQFF.

CDR3 in amino acids: CSGIIRGLTGNTIYF. The chain is built from TRBV29-1 and TRBJ1-3; TCRdb lists TRBD1, though no DNA is available to test this call. This CDR3 has 15 amino acids. Germline loops: CDR1 SQVTM, CDR2 ANQGSEA. The full variable domain, in which reference TRBV29-1 and TRBJ1-3 provide the parts outside the CDR3, is SAVISQKPSRDICQRGTSLTIQCQVDSQVTMMFWYRQQPGQSLTLIATANQGSEATYESGFVIDKFPISRPNLTFSTLTVSNMSPEDSSIYLCSGIIRGLTGNTIYFGEGSWLTVV.

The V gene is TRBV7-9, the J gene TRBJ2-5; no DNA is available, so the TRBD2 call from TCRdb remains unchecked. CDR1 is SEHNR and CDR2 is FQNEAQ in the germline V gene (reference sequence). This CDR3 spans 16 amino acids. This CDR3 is CASSELAGPRQETQYF.

CDR3 sequence reads: CASRYKAGQGANEQFF. This sequence joins TRBV28 and TRBJ2-1; TCRdb outputs TRBD1, but without DNA this stays unchecked. Germline CDR1 reads MDHEN; CDR2 reads SYDVKM. CDR3 length equals 16 residues. Variable domain in full (rest from reference TRBV28 and TRBJ2-1): DVKVTQSSRYLVKRTGEKVFLECVQDMDHENMFWYRQDPGLGLRLIYFSYDVKMKEKGDIPEGYSVSREKKERFSLILESASTNQTSMYLCASRYKAGQGANEQFFGPGTRLTVL.

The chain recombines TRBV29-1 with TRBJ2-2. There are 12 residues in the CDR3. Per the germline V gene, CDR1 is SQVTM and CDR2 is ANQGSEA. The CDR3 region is CSVVWATGELFF.

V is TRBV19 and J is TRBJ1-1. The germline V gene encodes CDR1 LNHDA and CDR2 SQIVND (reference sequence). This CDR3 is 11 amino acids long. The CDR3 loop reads CASSILGQAFF. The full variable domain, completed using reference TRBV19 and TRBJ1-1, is DGGITQSPKYLFRKEGQNVTLSCEQNLNHDAMYWYRQDPGQGLRLIYYSQIVNDFQKGDIAEGYSVSREKKESFPLTVTSAQKNPTAFYLCASSILGQAFFGQGTRLTVV.

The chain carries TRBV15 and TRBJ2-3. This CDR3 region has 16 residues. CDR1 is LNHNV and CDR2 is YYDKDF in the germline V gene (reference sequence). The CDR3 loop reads CATYPIRKTSTDTQYF.

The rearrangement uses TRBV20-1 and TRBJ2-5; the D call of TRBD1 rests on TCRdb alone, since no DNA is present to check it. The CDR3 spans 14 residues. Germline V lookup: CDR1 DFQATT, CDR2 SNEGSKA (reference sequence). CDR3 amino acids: CSARAGGGGETQYF.

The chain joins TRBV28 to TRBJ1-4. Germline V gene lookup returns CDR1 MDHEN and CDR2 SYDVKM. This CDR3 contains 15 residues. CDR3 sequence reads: CASSPIGATNEKLFF.